Sequencing of this TCR beta chain was carried out in a study of human T cells and chemical hapten exposure. In the study overall: Small discrepancies in pooled library volume mainly accounted for the varying TCR yields per sample.

Within the library, unique molecular identifiers were attached to each individual cDNA molecule. Original processing notes: Per sample, the median was around 96,000 TCRs, with values from about 24,000 to 680,000. TCRdb analysed the RACE reads with MiXCR anew, one entry per CDR3 protein. The V and J calls shown here were made by TCRdb, not taken from the authors' results. The sample holds approximately 97,000 distinct CDR3 sequences, about 8.8% seen once. This CDR3 is 13 amino acids long. V dropped 7 bases and J dropped 7; count of bases not matched to a gene: 7. The germline CDR1 and CDR2 sequences are SQVTM and ANQGSEA. This clonotype was counted between two and nine times. Stated time point: healthy volunteer bleed at 2 weeks. Whole blood, unfractionated, served as the material for total RNA extraction.

This sequence originates from a female donor in good health. Some clones in this sample may be carry-over from other donors' samples. This chain connects TRBV29-1 to TRBJ1-5; 10 positions match TRBD1. Sequenced sample: whole blood. The CDR3 spells CSATGGAGQPQHF. DNA of the CDR3: TGCAGCGCGACAGGGGGCGCCGGCCAGCCCCAGCATTTT.